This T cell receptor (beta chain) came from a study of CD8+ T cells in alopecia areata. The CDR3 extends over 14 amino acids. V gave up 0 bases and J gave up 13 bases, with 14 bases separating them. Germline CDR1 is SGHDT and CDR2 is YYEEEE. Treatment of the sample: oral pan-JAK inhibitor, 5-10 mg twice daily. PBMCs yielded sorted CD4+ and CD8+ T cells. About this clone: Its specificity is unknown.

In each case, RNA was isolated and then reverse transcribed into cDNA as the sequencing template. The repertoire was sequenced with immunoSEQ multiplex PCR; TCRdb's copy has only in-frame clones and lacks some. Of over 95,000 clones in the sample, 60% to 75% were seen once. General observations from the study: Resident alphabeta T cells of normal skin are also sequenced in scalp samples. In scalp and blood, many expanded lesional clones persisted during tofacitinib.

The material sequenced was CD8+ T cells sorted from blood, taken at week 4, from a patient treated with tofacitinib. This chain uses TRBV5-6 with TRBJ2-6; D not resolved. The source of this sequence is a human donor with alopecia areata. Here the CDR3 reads CASSLAAQLRVLTF. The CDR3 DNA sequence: TGTGCCAGCAGCTTGGCCGCACAGTTAAGAGTCCTGACTTTC. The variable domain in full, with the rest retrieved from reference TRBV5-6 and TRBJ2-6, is DAGVTQSPTHLIKTRGQQVTLRCSPKSGHDTVSWYQQALGQGPQFIFQYYEEEERQRGNFPDRFSGHQFPNYSSELNVNALLLGDSALYLCASSLAAQLRVLTFGAGSRLTVL.